One T cell receptor (beta chain) is described in this entry. The entry originates in a study of cytomegalovirus exposure and HLA in healthy donors. The CDR3 is 15 amino acids. V was shortened by 3 bases and J by 1 base, with 12 bases between the two germline ends. Germline CDR1 and CDR2: ENHRY and SYGVKD. The PCR used 60 Vbeta and 13 Jbeta primers. Method: immunoSEQ multiplex PCR; TCRdb's copy keeps in-frame clones and lacks some. Of about 240,000 clones listed, about 86% are singletons. This TCR was sampled from a woman aged 60-75 years in good health and CMV-seropositive. Sequenced material: PBMCs. The V call is TRBV10-3, the J call TRBJ1-1; perhaps TRBD1 as D (5 bases). CDR3 residues: CAISEMGLPNTEAFF. CDR3 DNA: TGTGCCATCAGTGAAATGGGACTGCCGAACACTGAAGCTTTCTTT.